This record covers a single T cell receptor beta chain. Clones were read by immunoSEQ multiplex PCR, and TCRdb kept only the in-frame ones, dropping some. This repertoire shows about 65,000 clones, 81% found once; its top ten account for around 14%. This record comes from a study of blood T cell repertoires in COVID-19. Material: peripheral blood. The receptor was derived from an older man with acute or convalescent COVID-19.

The CDR3 here is CASSGRQGARNTEAFF. Here the CDR3 DNA reads TGTGCCAGCAGCGGAAGACAGGGGGCGCGAAACACTGAAGCTTTCTTT. The chain has TRBV11-2 and TRBJ1-1, with 10 bases identical to TRBD1. The junction had 8 bases not matched to a gene; V was cut back by 5 bases and J by 2 bases. The V gene's germline CDR1 is SGHAT and CDR2 FQNNGV. The CDR3 contains 16 residues.